This T cell receptor (beta chain) was recovered during a study of vaccination and CD4 T cells after COVID-19 (dated by TCRdb to between 2022 and 2023). In terms of the full investigation: Convalescent patients had a positive SARS-CoV-2 result on nasal swab PCR, and of these patients, several had mild disease and one had severe disease. The convalescent cohort included six males and four females, with two Hispanic individuals, seven Caucasians, two Asians and one multiracial person. Participants got two doses of the Pfizer-BioNTech BNT162b2 vaccine (n=8) or two doses of the Moderna mRNA-1273 vaccine (n=2). Post-COVID blood samples were collected from convalescent patients a median of roughly 100 days after diagnosis, with a range of about 30 to 161 days. Post-vaccine blood samples were taken a median of approximately 70 days after the second vaccine dose, with a range of 14 to 241 days. Culture stimuli were overlapping spike peptide pools from SARS-CoV-2 and from the common cold coronaviruses HCoV-NL63, HCoV-OC43 and HCoV-229E. As controls, cultures received a CEFX viral epitope pool (the positive control), an HIV-1 Nef peptide pool (the negative control), or no peptide at all. In 10 COVID-19 convalescent patients and a handful of infection-naive healthy vaccine recipients, researchers compared the spike-specific CD4+ TCR repertoire from before mRNA vaccination with the repertoire from after.

Sample treatment or condition, as interpreted from the label and publication: roughly 10-day PBMC culture with coronavirus spike peptide pools or control peptides (ViraFEST assay). The ViraFEST assay was used in the study, in which antigen-specific T cells were expanded with peptide pools and expanded clonotypes were subsequently identified by TCR sequencing. Positive SARS-CoV-2 PCR tests in the convalescent patients dated from March to December 2020, before Alpha, Beta and Delta variants emerged in the United States. PBMCs were cultured at around 2.2 million per well in IMDM supplemented with approximately 5% human AB serum and about 9.6 IU/ml IL-2, with about 10 ug/ml peptide pools added. On days 3 and 7, half of the culture medium was replaced with fresh IL-2-containing medium. CD4+ T cells were isolated after approximately ten days of culture through negative selection using the EasySep CD4+ T cell isolation kit. Ficoll-Paque Plus gradient centrifugation was used to isolate PBMCs from whole blood, and the isolated PBMCs were then either used fresh or cryopreserved at -140C. Triplicate wells were generally used for each culture condition.

What the study reported, not specific to this receptor: An increase in the median number of SARS-CoV-2-reactive clonotypes from approximately 23 after infection to roughly 38 after vaccination was observed, but the change was not found to be significant. In convalescent patients, nearly all vaccine-specific clones (304 of 307) were found to be mono-reactive for SARS-CoV-2 spike rather than cross-reactive with common cold coronaviruses. In convalescent patients, a median roughly 86% of post-vaccine SARS-CoV-2-reactive clones were detected only after vaccination, suggesting vaccine-specific priming. Relatively few convalescent patients were included in the study, and early timepoints after natural infection were not analyzed.

This clonotype is considered medium-sized (0.01 to 0.1%). This receptor's antigen is unknown. No clone much larger than this one lies a single base away; base qualities are absent. CDR1 MNHNS and CDR2 SASEGT were looked up in the germline V gene. Its CDR3 holds 15 amino acids, cysteine through phenylalanine. The DNA shown is the 45-base CDR3, in frame from base 1. Germline trimming: 6 bases from V, 8 bases from J; junction bases outside gene matches: 10. Library generation was performed with PCR. At the Johns Hopkins FTIC core, DNA from the cultured CD4+ T cells underwent TCR sequencing with the Oncomine TCR Beta short-read assay. The QIAamp micro DNA kit was used to extract genomic DNA from the cultured CD4+ T cells. Oncomine TCR Beta libraries made from cultured CD4+ T cells were pooled using unique dual indexes and sequenced on an Illumina iSeq 100. In the source study's methods: Non-productive sequences were removed, and CDR3s that did not start with C, did not end with F or W, or were shorter than 7 amino acids were discarded. The MANAFEST web application identified antigen-specific clonotypes by comparing peptide-stimulated wells against reference wells and other culture wells. To be called positive, a clone needed an FDR below 0.05, an odds ratio above 5, and a productive frequency above 0.1% in at least two of three replicate wells. A clonotype was classed as cross-reactive if the clonotype showed significant expansion both in SARS-CoV-2 spike wells and in at least one common cold coronavirus spike condition. CDR3 homology was assessed with Levenshtein distances (stringdist) and unrooted phylogenetic trees (ape) in R version 3.6.1. TCRdb trimmed public reads at Q25 via fastp, called clones via MiXCR and kept in-frame beta chains. Rows are unified per CDR3 protein, each entry keeping the most common DNA and genes. It is TCRdb's table, rather than the study itself, that gives the V and J calls and clone size. The sample table contains roughly 19,000 distinct CDR3 sequences; only one count was recorded for about half of them. The ten largest clones capture 5.5% to 7% of the sample.

This TCR was sampled from a human donor who had recovered from COVID-19. The rearrangement combines TRBV6-1 with TRBJ1-1, with 12 central nucleotides matching TRBD1. The sequencing sample was made of CD4+ T cells from blood, cultured in vitro. The nucleotides are TGTGCCAGCAGCCGCGCCGGGACAGGGGGCTGGGAAGCTTTCTTT. Protein translation: CASSRAGTGGWEAFF.